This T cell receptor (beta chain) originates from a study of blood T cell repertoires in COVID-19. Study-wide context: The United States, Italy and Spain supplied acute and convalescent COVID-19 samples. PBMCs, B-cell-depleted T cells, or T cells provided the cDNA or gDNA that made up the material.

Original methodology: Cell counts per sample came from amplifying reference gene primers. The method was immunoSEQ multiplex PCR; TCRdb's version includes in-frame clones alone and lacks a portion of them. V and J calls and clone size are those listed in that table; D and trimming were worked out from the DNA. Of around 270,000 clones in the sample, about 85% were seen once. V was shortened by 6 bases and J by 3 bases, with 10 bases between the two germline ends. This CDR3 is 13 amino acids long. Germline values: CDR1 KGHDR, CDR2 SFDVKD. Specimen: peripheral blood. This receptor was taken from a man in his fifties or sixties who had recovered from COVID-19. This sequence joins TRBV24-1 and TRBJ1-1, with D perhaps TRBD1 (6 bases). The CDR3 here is CATSQPGDTEAFF. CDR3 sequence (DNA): TGTGCCACCAGTCAACCAGGGGACACTGAAGCTTTCTTT.